A single sample is the source of the 21 T cell receptor beta chains below, sequenced in a study of blood T cell repertoires in COVID-19. Profiled with immunoSEQ multiplex PCR; TCRdb holds only in-frame clones, not every one. The sample lists around 500,000 clones; around 85% were seen once. Material for sequencing was peripheral blood. The receptors were sampled from a human donor in a cohort sampled during active COVID-19.

The V call is TRBV5-6, the J call TRBJ1-6, with D hard to call. The length of the CDR3 is 15 residues. The germline V gene has CDR1 SGHDT and CDR2 YYEEEE. The ends were cut back, 2 bases at V and 7 bases at J, with 13 bases in the middle. CDR3 DNA sequence: TGTGCCAGCAGCTTCGAGCGTAGCTTAAATTCACCCCTCCACTTT. Its translation is CASSFERSLNSPLHF.

The chain combines TRBV6-2 or TRBV6-3 with TRBJ1-4; 9 nucleotides agree with TRBD1. CDR1 and CDR2 (germline): MNHEY, SVGEGT. With V trimmed by 6 bases and J by 8 bases, 13 bases remained unmatched. The CDR3 contains 16 residues. CDR3 nucleotides: TGTGCCAGCAGCGTAAACCCGGGACAGGGAAAGGAAAAACTGTTTTTT. Its protein is CASSVNPGQGKEKLFF.

The V and J genes are TRBV6-5 and TRBJ1-5, with D tentatively TRBD1 (5 bases). Germline-derived CDR1 and CDR2 are MNHEY and SVGAGI. V lost 4 bases to trimming and J lost 6 bases, with 16 bases between them. The CDR3 sequence is 15 residues long. The chain's CDR3 is CASSSPGFGGQPQHF. CDR3 DNA sequence: TGTGCCAGCAGTTCCCCAGGGTTCGGGGGTCAGCCCCAGCATTTT.

The V call is TRBV7-2, the J call TRBJ2-7; 9 bases agree with TRBD1. The CDR3 extends over 13 amino acids. Germline V lookup: CDR1 SGHTA, CDR2 FQGNSA. Germline trimming cut 5 bases from V and 4 bases from J; bases unmatched to any gene: 3. The CDR3 DNA sequence: TGTGCCAGCAGCCGACAGGGGGAATACGAGCAGTACTTC. This sequence encodes CASSRQGEYEQYF.

The CDR3 region has the DNA TGTGCCAGTAGTACGAGGAGTCCCCAAGAGACCCAGTACTTC. Protein: CASSTRSPQETQYF. The rearrangement uses TRBV19 and TRBJ2-5; D not certain. The ends were cut back, 4 bases at V and 1 base at J, with 10 bases in the middle. This CDR3 has 14 amino acids. Germline V lookup: CDR1 LNHDA, CDR2 SQIVND (reference sequence). Based on the CDR3 plus reference TRBV19 and TRBJ2-5, the full variable domain is DGGITQSPKYLFRKEGQNVTLSCEQNLNHDAMYWYRQDPGQGLRLIYYSQIVNDFQKGDIAEGYSVSREKKESFPLTVTSAQKNPTAFYLCASSTRSPQETQYFGPGTRLLVL.

The chain carries TRBV27 and TRBJ1-4; 7 positions match TRBD1. V lost 0 bases, J lost 7 bases, and 5 bases stayed unmatched. The CDR3 has 15 residues. In germline, CDR1 is MNHEY, CDR2 SMNVEV (reference sequence). DNA of the CDR3: TGTGCCAGCAGTTTATCTGCGACAGGGCTTGAAAAACTGTTTTTT. Its protein product is CASSLSATGLEKLFF. The complete variable domain, with remaining parts taken from reference TRBV27 and TRBJ1-4, reads EAQVTQNPRYLITVTGKKLTVTCSQNMNHEYMSWYRQDPGLGLRQIYYSMNVEVTDKGDVPEGYKVSRKEKRNFPLILESPSPNQTSLYFCASSLSATGLEKLFFGSGTQLSVL.

This clone was seen a few times. The chain has TRBV28 and TRBJ1-4, with D maybe TRBD1 (5 bases). The length of the CDR3 is 15 residues. V lost 6 bases to trimming and J lost 7 bases, with 18 bases between them. Germline V gene data show CDR1 as MDHEN and CDR2 as SYDVKM. The chain's CDR3 is CASSSRGGATEKLFF. The CDR3 DNA sequence: TGTGCCAGCAGCTCCCGCGGAGGGGCGACTGAAAAACTGTTTTTT.

V and J are TRBV19 and TRBJ1-2; 10 bases align to TRBD1. The CDR3 length is 20 residues. V lost 6 bases to trimming and J lost 0 bases; unmatched junction nucleotides: 19. CDR1 is LNHDA, CDR2 SQIVND, per germline (reference sequence). Written as DNA, the CDR3 is TGTGCCAGTAGGATCTTATCGGCGGACAGGGGGGCCCTGTCTAACTATGGCTACACCTTC. It specifies CASRILSADRGALSNYGYTF.

The chain carries TRBV29-1 and TRBJ2-7, with D possibly TRBD2 on 5 matching bases. Germline V gives CDR1 SQVTM, CDR2 ANQGSEA. Trimming pared 4 bases from V and 0 bases from J, leaving 13 bases between. The CDR3 sequence is 14 residues long. The CDR3 reads CSVARAGNSYEQYF. The CDR3 bases are TGCAGCGTTGCCCGGGCGGGCAACTCCTACGAGCAGTACTTC.

The chain combines TRBV29-1 with TRBJ2-1; TRBD1 matches at 7 bases. Germline V gene sequence: CDR1 SQVTM, CDR2 ANQGSEA. The ends lost 5 bases at V and 3 bases at J; junction bases unmatched: 4. The CDR3 totals 13 residues. Here the CDR3 reads CSVQGQSYNEQFF. In nucleotides, the CDR3 is TGCAGCGTTCAGGGACAGAGCTACAATGAGCAGTTCTTC.

A remark on this clone: Within the sample, other DNA sequences also encode this same CDR3. The chain employs TRBV27 and TRBJ1-1; TRBD1 matches 7 bases. After removal of 2 bases from V and 3 bases from J, the junction contained 6 bases not matched to a gene. From germline, CDR1 is MNHEY and CDR2 SMNVEV (reference sequence). The CDR3 consists of 15 residues. The CDR3 DNA follows: TGTGCCAGCAGTTTAAGGGGGCGAGGGGACACTGAAGCTTTCTTT. Translating it yields CASSLRGRGDTEAFF.

V and J are TRBV5-6 and TRBJ2-1; a possible D gene is TRBD2 (6 bases). Trimming took 4 bases from V and 8 from J, leaving 22 bases between them. The germline V gene has CDR1 SGHDT and CDR2 YYEEEE. The CDR3 runs to 16 residues. CDR3 loop: CASSPQAGRMGYEQFF. The CDR3 region has the DNA TGTGCCAGCAGCCCCCAGGCCGGGAGAATGGGGTATGAGCAGTTCTTC.

This chain uses TRBV27 with TRBJ1-3; D is undetermined. CDR1 and CDR2 (germline): MNHEY, SMNVEV (reference sequence). V was shortened by 5 bases and J by 4 bases, with 9 bases between the two germline ends. The CDR3 runs 13 residues. The CDR3 nucleotides are TGTGCCAGCAGTCCCCGCGCCGGAAACACCATATATTTT. It translates to CASSPRAGNTIYF.

On this clone: Distinct nucleotide sequences in the sample also encode this CDR3. The genes are TRBV5-1 and TRBJ2-2; perhaps TRBD1 as D (5 bases). The CDR3 covers 15 residues. The germline CDR1 and CDR2 sequences are SGHRS and YFSETQ. Trimming cost V 3 bases and J 0 bases, with 9 bases left between them. CDR3 DNA: TGCGCCAGCAGCTCCCAGGGCGCGAACACCGGGGAGCTGTTTTTT. Translation gives CASSSQGANTGELFF.

The gene calls are TRBV7-2 and TRBJ2-7; D is perhaps TRBD2 (6 bases). The CDR3 contains 15 residues. Trimming cost V 5 bases and J 6 bases, with 20 bases left between them. The germline CDR1 and CDR2 sequences are SGHTA and FQGNSA. The CDR3 DNA sequence: TGTGCCAGCAGCGTTGGACGCGGGATACCCACCGAGCAGTACTTC. Translating it yields CASSVGRGIPTEQYF.

The J gene is TRBJ1-4, the V gene TRBV5-6; D gene ambiguous. V was cut by 1 base and J by 2 bases, with 9 bases left in between. CDR3 length: 15 amino acids. CDR1 SGHDT and CDR2 YYEEEE come from the germline V gene. CDR3 in amino acids: CASSLMGATNEKLFF. The CDR3 nucleotides are TGTGCCAGCAGCTTGATGGGAGCCACTAATGAAAAACTGTTTTTT.

The chain carries TRBV6-2 or TRBV6-3 and TRBJ2-7; no clear D. The CDR3 loop spans 11 amino acids. V lost 6 bases and J lost 3, with 6 bases in between. Looked up from germline, CDR1 is MNHEY and CDR2 is SVGEGT. CDR3 bases: TGTGCCAGCAGCCCGAGCTACGAGCAGTACTTC. Translated: CASSPSYEQYF.

The chain joins TRBV15 to TRBJ2-5; D is ambiguous. Germline V gene sequence: CDR1 LNHNV, CDR2 YYDKDF (reference sequence). The CDR3 runs 16 residues. V was trimmed by 0 bases and J by 2 bases, leaving 13 bases between them. CDR3 sequence (DNA): TGTGCCACCAGCAGAGATCTCTGGGCGCTTCAAGAGACCCAGTACTTC. Protein product: CATSRDLWALQETQYF.

The rearrangement links TRBV6-2 or TRBV6-3 to TRBJ2-7; 13 nucleotides agree with TRBD2. CDR3 size: 17 residues. V trimming: 6 bases; J trimming: 1 base; junction bases outside the gene matches: 9. Germline loops: CDR1 MNHEY, CDR2 SVGEGT. CDR3 nucleotide sequence: TGTGCCAGCAGCTTCGGACTAGCGGGAGTGGCTTCCTACGAGCAGTACTTC. Translated, it gives CASSFGLAGVASYEQYF.

The table lists this clone with many counts. The rearrangement links TRBV5-4 to TRBJ1-3; D is possibly TRBD1 (5 bases). Germline CDR1 SGHNT, CDR2 YYREEE (reference sequence). V was cut by 0 bases and J by 4 bases, with 11 bases left in between. This CDR3 has 15 residues. The CDR3 region has the DNA TGTGCCAGCAGCTTGGGTGCAGGGCCCGGAAACACCATATATTTT. Protein product: CASSLGAGPGNTIYF. Full variable domain (outside the CDR3, taken from reference TRBV5-4 and TRBJ1-3): ETGVTQSPTHLIKTRGQQVTLRCSSQSGHNTVSWYQQALGQGPQFIFQYYREEENGRGNFPPRFSGLQFPNYSSELNVNALELDDSALYLCASSLGAGPGNTIYFGEGSWLTVV.

The V gene is TRBV27, the J gene TRBJ2-7, with 11 bases lining up with TRBD1. The CDR3 runs to 16 residues. Germline V gene data show CDR1 as MNHEY and CDR2 as SMNVEV (reference sequence). The ends lost 0 bases at V and 5 bases at J; junction bases unmatched: 6. The CDR3 protein is CASSLSIRTGGHEQYF. The CDR3 coding sequence is TGTGCCAGCAGTTTATCGATACGGACAGGGGGCCACGAGCAGTACTTC.